The rows below give T cell receptor beta chains drawn from one sample of a study of cytomegalovirus exposure and HLA in healthy donors. Here immunoSEQ multiplex PCR was the method, and the copy in TCRdb shows in-frame clones only, minus some. Of some 91,000 clones listed, about 68% are singletons. The sequencing sample was made of PBMCs. The receptors shown here come from a human donor in good health. Each CDR3 is given without its conserved first and last residue.

V	J	length	CDR3
TRBV9	TRBJ2-2	13	ASSERGLAAGELF
TRBV7-2	TRBJ1-2	10	ASSFAESGYT
TRBV5-1	TRBJ2-1	14	ASSLDPGGSYNEQF
TRBV6-6	TRBJ2-5	11	ASSYRGGDRQY
TRBV30	TRBJ2-7	13	AWSETGTGASEQY
TRBV27	TRBJ2-7	11	ASIRTGGNEQY
TRBV25-1	TRBJ2-3	14	ASSPLTGRWTDTQY
TRBV19	TRBJ1-2	13	ASSLKTGANYGYT
TRBV7-3	TRBJ1-1	12	ASSLNQANTEAF
TRBV30	TRBJ2-3	12	AWSVGGGAYTQY
TRBV2	TRBJ2-2	13	ASSVTTGNTGELF
TRBV6-5	TRBJ2-3	13	ASSVGGGYTDTQY
TRBV7-2	TRBJ2-2	13	ATAWSGANTGELF
TRBV6-1	TRBJ2-7	12	ASSEVGLINEQY
TRBV6-5	TRBJ1-1	12	ASSYRQTNTEAF
TRBV9	TRBJ1-1	12	ASSVGQGNREAF
TRBV4-1	TRBJ2-1	12	ASSAPGQGNEQF
TRBV4-3	TRBJ2-3	18	ASSQVPLGGGTISTDTQY
TRBV10-2	TRBJ1-2	11	ASSEQLNYGYT
TRBV19	TRBJ2-6	15	ARQDRECVSGANVLT
TRBV20-1	TRBJ2-1	9	SARDGTGQF
TRBV7-2	TRBJ1-2	12	ASSLGPTGRRYT
TRBV7-2	TRBJ2-7	12	ASRTWQGSHEQY
TRBV7-2	TRBJ2-1	14	ASSLARGQAYNEQF
TRBV19	TRBJ2-2	14	ASSIVAGGVIGELF
TRBV7-9	TRBJ2-3	13	ASSLGTASTDTQY
TRBV5-8	TRBJ1-6	12	ASSRDRADSPLH
TRBV7-2	TRBJ1-5	13	ASSLDGGLGQPQH